A selection of T cell receptor beta chains follows, all from one sample in a study of CD8+ T cells in alopecia areata. TCRdb's table, derived via immunoSEQ multiplex PCR, lists solely in-frame clones and lacks some. The sample yields some 170,000 clones, roughly 60% seen once. The sequencing used CD4+ T cells sorted from blood, collected at week 0. The source of these receptors is a human donor with alopecia areata. CDR3s include the opening cysteine and the closing phenylalanine or tryptophan. D genes are given only for firm matches. Size tells how often a clone was seen (once, few, many) or the class of an expanded clone, and some rows leave it out.

cdr3_aa cdr3_nt d_call j_call v_call clone_size
CASSLRGTGTQPQHF TGTGCCAGCAGCTTGCGCGGGACAGGGACTCAGCCCCAGCATTTT TRBD1 TRBJ1-5 TRBV5-6 .
CAWSSLFTENSGNTIYF TGTGCCTGGAGTAGCCTTTTCACGGAAAACTCTGGAAACACCATATATTTT . TRBJ1-3 TRBV30 .
CAWRGGRQGWDEQFF TGTGCCTGGAGGGGAGGGAGACAGGGGTGGGATGAGCAGTTCTTC . TRBJ2-1 TRBV30 .
CASSRAGQLNLNTEAFF TGTGCCAGTAGTAGGGCCGGACAGCTCAATCTGAACACTGAAGCTTTCTTT . TRBJ1-1 TRBV19 .
CASSIIEKTQYF TGTGCCAGCAGTATTATCGAGAAGACCCAGTACTTC . TRBJ2-5 TRBV25-1 .
CASSQDWGNNDGYTF TGCGCCAGCAGCCAAGATTGGGGGAACAATGATGGCTACACCTTC . TRBJ1-2 TRBV4-3 few
CSVEILSHFGVAEAFF TGCAGCGTTGAAATTCTGAGCCATTTTGGAGTTGCTGAAGCTTTCTTT . TRBJ1-1 TRBV29-1 .
CAIRRTGEGYEQYF TGTGCCATCAGAAGGACAGGGGAAGGATACGAGCAGTACTTC TRBD1 TRBJ2-7 TRBV10-3 few
CASSLWGAKSSGANVLTF TGCGCCAGCAGCTTATGGGGGGCCAAAAGCTCTGGGGCCAACGTCCTGACTTTC . TRBJ2-6 TRBV5-1 many
CASSLRAQGETQYF TGTGCCAGCAGCTTAAGGGCCCAAGGGGAGACCCAGTACTTC . TRBJ2-5 TRBV13 .
CASSVVADTGELFF TGTGCCAGCAGCGTAGTTGCAGACACCGGGGAGCTGTTTTTT . TRBJ2-2 TRBV9 once
CSVTARFGGELFF TGCAGCGTTACGGCCCGGTTTGGCGGGGAGCTGTTTTTT . TRBJ2-2 TRBV29-1 .
CASSWAGDMNEQFF TGCGCCAGCAGTTGGGCAGGGGATATGAATGAGCAGTTCTTC . TRBJ2-1 TRBV5-1 few
CASSGQRGEKLFF TGTGCCAGCAGCGGCCAAAGAGGTGAAAAACTGTTTTTT . TRBJ1-4 TRBV5-6 .
CSVEWDRSYGYTF TGCAGCGTTGAATGGGACAGATCCTATGGCTACACCTTC TRBD1 TRBJ1-2 TRBV29-1 once
CASSLGTGVNEKLFF TGTGCCAGCAGCTTAGGAACAGGGGTGAATGAAAAACTGTTTTTT TRBD1 TRBJ1-4 TRBV7-9 few
CASSGGELFF TGTGCCAGCTCGGGCGGGGAGCTGTTTTTT . TRBJ2-2 TRBV7-9 once
CAWRKYQDRGVQYF TGTGCCTGGAGAAAGTACCAGGACAGGGGTGTGCAGTACTTC TRBD1 TRBJ2-7 TRBV30 .
CAWMDTYNEQFF TGTGCCTGGATGGACACCTACAATGAGCAGTTCTTC . TRBJ2-1 TRBV30 .
CASSLVQIVGSQFF TGTGCCAGCAGCTTAGTTCAGATTGTGGGGAGCCAGTTCTTC . TRBJ2-1 TRBV7-2 .
CSARGQLHEKLFF TGCAGCGCTCGGGGACAATTACATGAAAAACTGTTTTTT . TRBJ1-4 TRBV29-1 .
CASTNSNEQFF TGTGCCAGCACAAACAGCAACGAGCAGTTCTTC . TRBJ2-1 TRBV11-2 .
CASSLLSGGTNTGELFF TGTGCCAGCAGCTTACTAAGCGGGGGAACGAACACCGGGGAGCTGTTTTTT TRBD2 TRBJ2-2 TRBV9 .
CATRQGGSTDTQYF TGTGCCACCAGGCAGGGAGGGAGCACAGATACGCAGTATTTT TRBD2 TRBJ2-3 TRBV15 few
CAWSVWELAFF TGTGCCTGGAGTGTCTGGGAATTGGCTTTCTTT . TRBJ1-1 TRBV30 .
CSVDDRGFVANYGYTF TGCAGCGTGGATGACAGGGGATTCGTGGCTAACTATGGCTACACCTTC TRBD1 TRBJ1-2 TRBV29-1 .
CASSLGGSGSNEQFF TGTGCCAGCAGCTTAGGAGGTAGCGGCTCGAATGAGCAGTTCTTC . TRBJ2-1 TRBV7-9 once
CSVPGAGDYGYTF TGCAGCGTGCCGGGAGCCGGGGATTATGGCTACACCTTC . TRBJ1-2 TRBV29-1 few
CASSLVFRYDTGELFF TGTGCCAGCAGCTTAGTATTCCGGTATGACACCGGGGAGCTGTTTTTT . TRBJ2-2 TRBV7-2 many
CASGGQGNTEAFF TGTGCATCCGGCGGGCAGGGGAACACTGAAGCTTTCTTT . TRBJ1-1 TRBV25-1 .
CASSTGTGGGYTF TGTGCCAGCAGCACCGGGACAGGAGGCGGCTACACCTTC TRBD1 TRBJ1-2 TRBV6-6 .
CASSDSTRISYEQYF TGTGCCAGCAGTGATTCGACAAGAATCTCCTACGAGCAGTACTTC . TRBJ2-7 TRBV25-1 .
CSVAYGGKSNQPQHF TGCAGCGTTGCTTACGGTGGCAAGAGCAATCAGCCCCAGCATTTT . TRBJ1-5 TRBV29-1 .
CSVVRYMNTEAFF TGCAGCGTTGTTCGATACATGAACACTGAAGCTTTCTTT . TRBJ1-1 TRBV29-1 .
CASSRNRDSNYGYTF TGCGCCAGCAGCCGCAACCGGGACAGCAATTATGGCTACACCTTC TRBD1 TRBJ1-2 TRBV4-3 .
CASSPPTGTSGANVLTF TGCGCCAGCAGCCCTCCTACAGGAACCTCTGGGGCCAACGTCCTGACTTTC . TRBJ2-6 TRBV5-1 .
CSVQNLGDTQYF TGCAGCGTTCAAAACCTCGGAGATACGCAGTATTTT . TRBJ2-3 TRBV29-1 few
CASSLSRGVQETQYF TGTGCCAGCAGTTTATCACGGGGCGTTCAAGAGACCCAGTACTTC . TRBJ2-5 TRBV28 few